One sample yielded the 25 T cell receptor beta chains listed below, sequenced in a study of blood T cell repertoires in COVID-19. Generated by immunoSEQ multiplex PCR, the TCRdb table keeps only in-frame clones and is missing some. This sample carries roughly 110,000 clones, roughly 79% of them seen once, and the ten largest clones take about 10%. The sequencing input was peripheral blood. The receptor source for this set is a human donor in a cohort sampled during active COVID-19.

The CDR3 sequence: CASSFPPGQGNGYTF. Here the CDR3 DNA reads TGTGCCAGCAGTTTTCCTCCGGGACAGGGGAATGGCTACACCTTC. V is TRBV28 and J is TRBJ1-2; 10 positions match TRBD1. The CDR3 covers 15 residues. CDR1 is MDHEN, CDR2 SYDVKM, per germline. V lost 3 bases and J lost 6; bases outside the gene matches: 7.

The J gene is TRBJ1-5, the V gene TRBV4-2; 8 positions match TRBD1. Germline V gene data show CDR1 as LGHNA and CDR2 as YNFKEQ. After removal of 4 bases from V and 4 bases from J, the junction contained 9 bases not matched to a gene. The CDR3 runs to 16 residues. The CDR3, as DNA: TGTGCCAGCAGCCCGACAGGGGTTGGAGGAAATCAGCCCCAGCATTTT. Translating it yields CASSPTGVGGNQPQHF.

The chain uses TRBV5-4 and TRBJ1-6; D unclear. Trimming took 7 bases from V and 5 from J, leaving 13 bases between them. The CDR3 is made up of 14 amino acids. Germline loops: CDR1 SGHNT, CDR2 YYREEE (reference sequence). For the CDR3, the DNA is TGTGCCAGCCGACTCCCGGGGAATAATTCACCCCTCCACTTT. This codes for CASRLPGNNSPLHF.

The chain combines TRBV19 with TRBJ2-3, with 7 bases that match TRBD1. The CDR3 length is 14 residues. J lost 1 base, V lost 5 bases, and 3 bases had no gene match. In germline, CDR1 is LNHDA, CDR2 SQIVND (reference sequence). CDR3: CASSFGTGTDTQYF. CDR3 bases: TGTGCCAGTAGTTTCGGGACAGGCACAGATACGCAGTATTTT.

The CDR3: CASSLSPGSYNEQFF. The CDR3 DNA reads TGTGCCAGCAGCTTGAGTCCAGGCTCCTACAATGAGCAGTTCTTC. This rearrangement joins TRBV5-6 to TRBJ2-1; D unresolved. V was clipped by 1 base and J by 0 bases, with 8 bases between them. The CDR3 length is 15 residues. Germline CDR1 is SGHDT and CDR2 is YYEEEE.

This clone was recorded a few times. This chain links TRBV20-1 with TRBJ2-7; D ambiguous. The ends were cut back, 4 bases at V and 4 bases at J, with 8 bases in the middle. The CDR3 extends over 11 amino acids. In germline, CDR1 is DFQATT, CDR2 SNEGSKA (reference sequence). The CDR3 here is CSATTRYEQYF. As DNA, the CDR3 is TGCAGTGCTACGACTCGGTACGAGCAGTACTTC.

The chain uses TRBV30 and TRBJ1-3, with TRBD1 matching over 7 bases. CDR1 and CDR2 (germline): GTSNPN, SVGIG (reference sequence). The CDR3 sequence is 16 residues long. V lost 3 bases to trimming and J lost 4 bases; unmatched junction nucleotides: 12. The CDR3 loop is CAWRTPDRAGGNTIYF. CDR3 in DNA: TGTGCCTGGAGAACCCCTGACAGGGCAGGGGGAAACACCATATATTTT.

By share, this clone counts as medium-sized. The chain couples TRBV9 to TRBJ1-2; TRBD1 might be the D (5 bases). V was trimmed by 7 bases and J by 4 bases, leaving 8 bases between them. This CDR3 spans 11 amino acids. CDR1 and CDR2 from the germline V gene are SGDLS and YYNGEE. The CDR3 spells CASGAIYGYTF. CDR3 nucleotides: TGTGCCAGCGGGGCGATCTATGGCTACACCTTC.

This clone has just one count. This chain joins TRBV3-1 (or the pseudogene TRBV3-2) and TRBJ1-2, with D perhaps TRBD1 (5 bases). The V gene's germline CDR1 is LGHDT and CDR2 YNNKEL (reference sequence). The CDR3 is 20 amino acids. V lost 3 bases, J lost 2 bases, and 28 bases lay in between. CDR3: CASSHIRRGGSNGVNYGYTF. CDR3 in DNA: TGTGCCAGCAGCCACATCAGGAGGGGCGGGTCTAACGGCGTCAACTATGGCTACACCTTC.

This clone was found once. The V call is TRBV19, the J call TRBJ1-2; TRBD1 might be the D (5 bases). Germline V gene lookup returns CDR1 LNHDA and CDR2 SQIVND (reference sequence). V shed 7 bases and J shed 4 bases, with 19 bases lying between them. This CDR3 has 15 amino acids. The CDR3 DNA reads TGTGCCAGTACCCATGGTAGGGGCTTCCTCTATGGCTACACCTTC. As protein: CASTHGRGFLYGYTF.

This clone was seen a few times. The rearrangement joins TRBV6-5 to TRBJ2-7; tentative D call: TRBD1 (6 bases). Germline-derived CDR1 and CDR2 are MNHEY and SVGAGI. Trimming took 7 bases from V and 1 from J, leaving 11 bases between them. CDR3 length equals 13 residues. This CDR3 is CASKNRDSYEQYF. In DNA form, the CDR3 reads TGTGCCAGCAAGAACAGGGATTCCTACGAGCAGTACTTC.

With respect to this clone: Other DNA sequences in the sample encode the same CDR3. The gene calls are TRBV30 and TRBJ1-1, with D possibly being TRBD1 (5 bases). V was cut by 2 bases and J by 0 bases, with 10 bases left in between. CDR1 and CDR2 from the germline V gene are GTSNPN and SVGIG (reference sequence). This CDR3 region has 14 residues. CDR3 in DNA: TGTGCCTGGAGTCCGGGGGTAATGAACACTGAAGCTTTCTTT. Its protein product is CAWSPGVMNTEAFF.

The gene calls are TRBV15 and TRBJ1-4, with TRBD1 matching over 9 bases. Germline-derived CDR1 and CDR2 are LNHNV and YYDKDF (reference sequence). This CDR3 contains 16 residues. After removal of 4 bases from V and 4 bases from J, the junction contained 7 bases not matched to a gene. Here the CDR3 DNA reads TGTGCCACCAGCACCGGGCCGACAGGGGGTAATGAAAAACTGTTTTTT. This gives the protein CATSTGPTGGNEKLFF.

This clone ranks as medium-sized. This chain connects TRBV19 to TRBJ2-7, with D possibly matching TRBD2 (6 bases). The V gene's germline CDR1 is LNHDA and CDR2 SQIVND (reference sequence). The CDR3 spans 14 residues. V was cut by 7 bases and J by 7 bases, with 20 bases left in between. CDR3 sequence reads: CASTAGLGLGEQYF. The CDR3 nucleotides are TGTGCCAGTACGGCGGGGCTAGGCTTGGGGGAGCAGTACTTC.

The chain links TRBV5-1 to TRBJ2-5; maybe TRBD1 (7 bases). Germline CDR1 reads SGHRS; CDR2 reads YFSETQ. The length of the CDR3 is 15 residues. Trimming removed 3 bases from V and 2 bases from J, with 14 bases in between. For the CDR3, the DNA is TGCGCCAGCAGCTACGGGGGACAGCCACAAGAGACCCAGTACTTC. Protein: CASSYGGQPQETQYF.

This rearrangement joins TRBV6-5 to TRBJ2-7; 7 bases line up with TRBD2. CDR3 size: 16 residues. Trimming cost V 4 bases and J 4 bases; bases outside gene matches: 13. Germline V gene lookup returns CDR1 MNHEY and CDR2 SVGAGI. For the CDR3, the DNA is TGTGCCAGCAGTTCAGGGAGGTTGCGGGAGAAGTACGAGCAGTACTTC. This gives the protein CASSSGRLREKYEQYF.

The V gene is TRBV5-1, the J gene TRBJ2-1, with D possibly matching TRBD2 (6 bases). Germline V gene sequence: CDR1 SGHRS, CDR2 YFSETQ. The length of the CDR3 is 16 residues. V dropped 0 bases and J dropped 0 bases, with 10 bases sitting between them. The CDR3 region is CASSLVAGSSYNEQFF. Here the CDR3 DNA reads TGCGCCAGCAGCTTGGTCGCGGGGAGCTCCTACAATGAGCAGTTCTTC.

The chain combines TRBV3-1 (or the pseudogene TRBV3-2) with TRBJ1-6; D is uncertain. This CDR3 has 15 amino acids. The V end lost 1 base, the J end lost 6 bases, and 10 bases lay between the germline ends. Germline V gene lookup returns CDR1 LGHDT and CDR2 YNNKEL (reference sequence). DNA for the CDR3: TGTGCCAGCAGCCAAGCTACGGGGAGTAATTCACCCCTCCACTTT. Translating gives CASSQATGSNSPLHF.

Details on this clone: This clone may be a read error of a much larger clone one base away. The sample holds other DNA sequences that translate to the same CDR3. The rearrangement links TRBV9 to TRBJ1-5; D gene uncertain. The length of the CDR3 is 13 residues. V lost 0 bases to trimming and J lost 4 bases, with 5 bases between them. Germline V gives CDR1 SGDLS, CDR2 YYNGEE. CDR3 in amino acids: CASSVAPNQPQHF. CDR3 bases: TGTGCCAGCAGCGTAGCCCCTAATCAGCCCCAGCATTTT. The variable domain in full, completed from reference TRBV9 and TRBJ1-5, reads DSGVTQTPKHLITATGQRVTLRCSPRSGDLSVYWYQQSLDQGLQFLIQYYNGEERAKGNILERFSAQQFPDLHSELNLSSLELGDSALYFCASSVAPNQPQHFGDGTRLSIL.

This clone was counted a single time. The chain links TRBV3-1 (or the pseudogene TRBV3-2) to TRBJ1-2, with D hard to call. The V end was cut by 1 base, the J end by 2 bases, with 5 bases between. CDR3 length: 13 amino acids. Germline V gene lookup returns CDR1 LGHDT and CDR2 YNNKEL (reference sequence). CDR3 amino acids: CASSQVGNYGYTF. CDR3 bases: TGTGCCAGCAGCCAAGTCGGGAACTATGGCTACACCTTC.

The V call is TRBV29-1, the J call TRBJ1-1; D gene ambiguous. Germline loops: CDR1 SQVTM, CDR2 ANQGSEA. V lost 0 bases to trimming and J lost 7 bases, with 21 bases between them. This CDR3 spans 16 amino acids. CDR3 protein: CSVEDSRLSTGGEAFF. The DNA for the CDR3 is TGCAGCGTTGAAGATTCGAGGTTGTCCACCGGAGGTGAAGCTTTCTTT. Drawing the rest from reference TRBV29-1 and TRBJ1-1, the complete variable domain is SAVISQKPSRDICQRGTSLTIQCQVDSQVTMMFWYRQQPGQSLTLIATANQGSEATYESGFVIDKFPISRPNLTFSTLTVSNMSPEDSSIYLCSVEDSRLSTGGEAFFGQGTRLTVV.

Points on this clone: At the DNA level, this CDR3 is encoded by other sequences in the same sample as well. This chain links TRBV18 with TRBJ1-3; unclear D gene. CDR3 length: 13 amino acids. Trimming left V 2 bases short and J 4 bases short, with 6 bases between. Looked up from germline, CDR1 is KGHSH and CDR2 is LQKENI. CDR3 DNA sequence: TGTGCCAGCTCACCATCATCCGGAAACACCATATATTTT. Amino acids: CASSPSSGNTIYF.

For the CDR3, the DNA is TGCGCCAGCAGCCGAGGGACTAGCGGGGGGGCGTACACCGGGGAGCTGTTTTTT. Translation: CASSRGTSGGAYTGELFF. J is TRBJ2-2 and V is TRBV4-1; 16 nucleotides match TRBD2. V lost 4 bases, J lost 3 bases, and 5 bases stayed unmatched. The V gene's germline CDR1 is MGHRA and CDR2 YSYEKL. The CDR3 consists of 18 residues.

The chain recombines TRBV30 with TRBJ1-4, with D maybe TRBD1 (6 bases). Germline-derived CDR1 and CDR2 are GTSNPN and SVGIG (reference sequence). V was cut by 5 bases and J by 7 bases, with 17 bases left in between. This CDR3 has 14 amino acids. The CDR3 coding sequence is TGTGCCTGGGGAGGACAGTATAAGGGTGAAAAACTGTTTTTT. Translated: CAWGGQYKGEKLFF.

The chain is built from TRBV5-6 and TRBJ1-5, with unresolved D. The CDR3 covers 12 residues. V shed 2 bases and J shed 7 bases, with 7 bases lying between them. Germline loops: CDR1 SGHDT, CDR2 YYEEEE. In DNA form, the CDR3 reads TGTGCCAGCAGCTTTTTGGGCCAGCCCCAGCATTTT. This codes for CASSFLGQPQHF.